The 5 T cell receptor beta chains below all came from one sample that was sequenced in a study of blood T cell repertoires in COVID-19. Profiled with immunoSEQ multiplex PCR; TCRdb holds only in-frame clones, not every one. The sample shows 200,000 to 250,000 clones, around 88% of them seen only once. Sequencing was carried out using peripheral blood. The receptor source for this set is a man at least 80 years old with acute or convalescent COVID-19.

V gene TRBV20-1 combines with J gene TRBJ2-3, with a weak D call TRBD1 (5 bases). Germline CDR1 is DFQATT and CDR2 is SNEGSKA (reference sequence). The CDR3 length is 11 residues. V was shortened by 4 bases and J by 7 bases, with 9 bases between the two germline ends. The CDR3 loop reads CSATKGYTQYF. The CDR3, as DNA: TGCAGTGCTACCAAGGGGTATACGCAGTATTTT.

CDR3 sequence reads: CASSLALSVQDTQYF. The CDR3 DNA follows: TGTGCCAGCAGCTTAGCGCTTAGCGTTCAAGATACGCAGTATTTT. This sequence joins TRBV7-9 and TRBJ2-3; a possible D gene is TRBD2 (5 bases). The V end lost 0 bases, the J end lost 5 bases, and 12 bases lay between the germline ends. The CDR3 runs to 15 residues. Germline V gene lookup returns CDR1 SEHNR and CDR2 FQNEAQ (reference sequence).

This chain joins TRBV29-1 and TRBJ1-1; 7 nucleotides agree with TRBD1. The CDR3 has 12 amino acids. V shed 7 bases, J shed 4 bases, and the junction held 6 bases outside the gene matches. Germline CDR1 SQVTM, CDR2 ANQGSEA. Written as DNA, the CDR3 is TGCAGCGCTCGACAGGGTAGCACTGAAGCTTTCTTT. It yields the protein CSARQGSTEAFF. The variable domain in full, with the rest retrieved from reference TRBV29-1 and TRBJ1-1, is SAVISQKPSRDICQRGTSLTIQCQVDSQVTMMFWYRQQPGQSLTLIATANQGSEATYESGFVIDKFPISRPNLTFSTLTVSNMSPEDSSIYLCSARQGSTEAFFGQGTRLTVV.

The genes are TRBV28 and TRBJ2-7; TRBD2 aligns across 8 bases. Per the germline V gene, CDR1 is MDHEN and CDR2 is SYDVKM. The CDR3 is 14 amino acids. V was pared by 6 bases and J by 2 bases, with 6 bases of the junction left unmatched. The CDR3 reads CASSLGGATYEQYF. The CDR3 nucleotides read TGTGCCAGCAGCCTCGGGGGGGCAACCTACGAGCAGTACTTC.

The V gene is TRBV7-2, the J gene TRBJ1-1; unclear D gene. CDR3 length: 16 residues. Germline-derived CDR1 and CDR2 are SGHTA and FQGNSA. V lost 4 bases, J lost 0 bases, and 15 bases lay in between. This chain's CDR3 is CASSSTAGIMNTEAFF. The DNA for the CDR3 is TGTGCCAGCAGCTCTACGGCGGGGATCATGAACACTGAAGCTTTCTTT.